These 20 T cell receptor beta chains came from one sample sequenced in a study of Ad26.COV2.S vaccination and SARS-CoV-2 variants (dated by TCRdb to 2020 to 2023). Library preparation employed the immunoSEQ multiplex PCR assay. This immuneACCESS table, as held by TCRdb, lists in-frame sequences with V and J called but not all clones. Of the missing ones, under half trace to an unresolved V gene in checked studies; the others have no known cause. The sample table contains roughly 350,000 clones; only one count was recorded for less than 90% of them. Approximately 5.9% of the sample is taken by the ten largest. Read against the paper, the sample's treatment or condition label means: some 20 received Ad26.COV2.S at low or high dose, single or two shots; 5 received placebo; per-sample allocation not given. For vaccine and placebo recipients, repertoires were sequenced using samples collected on day 63 after the first injection.

Sequenced here: peripheral blood, sampled in a trial of Ad26.COV2.S vaccine versus placebo. The receptors were gathered from a person between 18 and 65 years old who received the Ad26.COV2.S COVID-19 vaccine or a placebo.

This clone was detected only once. The rearrangement uses TRBV9 and TRBJ2-5; D is possibly TRBD1 or TRBD2 (5 bases each). The CDR3 runs to 15 residues. Germline CDR1 reads SGDLS; CDR2 reads YYNGEE. V lost 0 bases and J lost 4, with 13 bases in between. The DNA for the CDR3 is TGTGCCAGCAGCGTAGAAGGGGCCGGAGGAGAGACCCAGTACTTC. It codes for CASSVEGAGGETQYF.

V is TRBV7-2 and J is TRBJ2-1; 8 nucleotides match TRBD1. The CDR3 is 13 amino acids. Germline values: CDR1 SGHTA, CDR2 FQGNSA. V lost 2 bases and J lost 8; bases outside the gene matches: 2. The CDR3: CASSLQTGDEQFF. CDR3 nucleotides: TGTGCCAGCAGCTTACAGACAGGGGATGAGCAGTTCTTC.

The CDR3 spells CASSSIQGAGVYYGYTF. CDR3 bases: TGTGCCAGCAGCTCTATACAGGGGGCGGGTGTGTACTATGGCTACACCTTC. J is TRBJ1-2 and V is TRBV7-9, with TRBD1 identical over 9 bases. J gave up 3 bases and V 4 bases, and 12 bases lay outside the gene matches. CDR1 is SEHNR and CDR2 is FQNEAQ in the germline V gene (reference sequence). The CDR3 runs to 17 residues.

The CDR3 loop is CASSVGYEQFF. The CDR3 coding sequence is TGTGCCAGCAGCGTAGGCTATGAGCAGTTCTTC. The V gene is TRBV9, the J gene TRBJ2-1; no reliable D call. Looked up from germline, CDR1 is SGDLS and CDR2 is YYNGEE. Trimming removed 0 bases at V and 8 bases at J, with 3 bases between. This CDR3 is 11 amino acids long. The full variable domain, in which reference TRBV9 and TRBJ2-1 provide the parts outside the CDR3, is DSGVTQTPKHLITATGQRVTLRCSPRSGDLSVYWYQQSLDQGLQFLIQYYNGEERAKGNILERFSAQQFPDLHSELNLSSLELGDSALYFCASSVGYEQFFGPGTRLTVL.

The rearrangement links TRBV19 to TRBJ2-7; 8 positions match TRBD1. Trimming at V came to 5 bases and at J to 1 base, leaving 7 bases not matched to a gene. This CDR3 has 15 amino acids. The germline CDR1 and CDR2 sequences are LNHDA and SQIVND (reference sequence). The CDR3 sequence: CASSAWTGLSYEQYF. For the CDR3, the DNA is TGTGCCAGTAGTGCGTGGACAGGGTTATCCTACGAGCAGTACTTC.

V gene TRBV28 combines with J gene TRBJ2-7, with 11 bases lining up with TRBD2. This CDR3 is built from 22 residues. The junction had 27 bases not matched to a gene; V was cut back by 6 bases and J by 2 bases. The germline V gene encodes CDR1 MDHEN and CDR2 SYDVKM. CDR3 residues: CASSIGTVLGLAGGDLPYEQYF. The CDR3 bases are TGTGCCAGCAGCATCGGGACGGTTTTGGGGCTAGCGGGAGGAGATCTGCCCTACGAGCAGTACTTC. Full variable domain (remainder filled in from reference TRBV28 and TRBJ2-7): DVKVTQSSRYLVKRTGEKVFLECVQDMDHENMFWYRQDPGLGLRLIYFSYDVKMKEKGDIPEGYSVSREKKERFSLILESASTNQTSMYLCASSIGTVLGLAGGDLPYEQYFGPGTRLTVT.

The chain recombines TRBV6-4 with TRBJ1-2, with a weak D call TRBD1 (5 bases). Trimming left V 6 bases short and J 0 bases short, with 14 bases between. Germline V gene data show CDR1 as MRHNA and CDR2 as SNTAGT. This CDR3 comprises 15 residues. The CDR3 protein is CASRPSGRANYGYTF. Written as DNA, the CDR3 is TGTGCCAGCAGGCCTTCAGGGCGAGCTAACTATGGCTACACCTTC.

This clone turned up a few times. The J gene is TRBJ2-7, the V gene TRBV12-3 or TRBV12-4; possible D gene TRBD2, 6 bases. Trimming removed 3 bases at V and 4 bases at J, with 7 bases between. The CDR3 is 12 residues long. This chain's CDR3 is CASSFGGYEQYF. CDR3 sequence (DNA): TGTGCCAGCAGTTTCGGGGGTTACGAGCAGTACTTC.

The chain links TRBV11-1 to TRBJ1-1; weak D call: TRBD1 (5 bases). Trimming pared 6 bases from V and 7 bases from J, leaving 15 bases between. The CDR3 extends over 13 amino acids. Germline-derived CDR1 and CDR2 are SGHAT and FQDESV (reference sequence). The DNA of the CDR3 is TGTGCCAGCAGTCTTCCCGGGGGGGTTGAAGCTTTCTTT. Protein sequence: CASSLPGGVEAFF. Drawing the rest from reference TRBV11-1 and TRBJ1-1, the complete variable domain is EAEVAQSPRYKITEKSQAVAFWCDPISGHATLYWYRQILGQGPELLVQFQDESVVDDSQLPKDRFSAERLKGVDSTLKIQPAELGDSAMYLCASSLPGGVEAFFGQGTRLTVV.

This rearrangement joins TRBV2 to TRBJ2-1; D might be TRBD2 (6 bases). The CDR3 sequence is 14 residues long. V shed 4 bases and J shed 2 bases, with 9 bases lying between them. Germline loops: CDR1 SNHLY, CDR2 FYNNEI. Here the CDR3 DNA reads TGTGCCAGCAGTGTAGGCGGGACCTACAATGAGCAGTTCTTC. This translates into CASSVGGTYNEQFF.

This clone turned up a few times. J is TRBJ1-2 and V is TRBV4-1; unclear D gene. The CDR3 extends over 13 amino acids. V was cut by 3 bases and J by 5 bases, with 10 bases left in between. The germline V gene has CDR1 MGHRA and CDR2 YSYEKL. CDR3 in DNA: TGCGCCAGCAGCCAGGTGGAAGGTTATGGCTACACCTTC. This encodes CASSQVEGYGYTF.

The chain employs TRBV12-3 or TRBV12-4 and TRBJ2-2; D is undetermined. CDR3 size: 13 residues. V lost 4 bases to trimming and J lost 2 bases, with 5 bases between them. DNA of the CDR3: TGTGCCAGCAGTTCGAGTAACACCGGGGAGCTGTTTTTT. Translated: CASSSSNTGELFF.

The rearrangement joins TRBV11-3 to TRBJ1-2, with 7 positions matching TRBD1. Germline CDR1 and CDR2: SGHNT and YENEEA. This CDR3 is built from 13 residues. V gave up 2 bases and J gave up 5 bases; unmatched junction bases: 2. CDR3 sequence: CASSLSQGYGYTF. The CDR3 nucleotides are TGTGCCAGCAGCTTATCACAGGGGTATGGCTACACCTTC.

The CDR3 loop reads CASTPLPGRRNQPQHF. As DNA, the CDR3 is TGTGCCAGTACCCCACTCCCAGGTAGGCGCAATCAGCCCCAGCATTTT. The chain joins TRBV19 to TRBJ1-5, with no clear D. This CDR3 spans 16 amino acids. The ends were cut back, 7 bases at V and 2 bases at J, with 18 bases in the middle. CDR1 and CDR2 from the germline V gene are LNHDA and SQIVND (reference sequence).

V gene TRBV7-9 combines with J gene TRBJ1-5; tentative D call: TRBD1 (6 bases). The CDR3 has 13 amino acids. CDR1 and CDR2 (germline): SEHNR, FQNEAQ (reference sequence). V gave up 1 base and J gave up 7 bases, with 8 bases separating them. The CDR3: CASSLGGGQPQHF. The CDR3 nucleotides are TGTGCCAGCAGCTTAGGAGGGGGACAGCCCCAGCATTTT.

The V call is TRBV2, the J call TRBJ1-1; D gene uncertain. The V gene lost 7 bases and the J gene lost 1 base, with 16 bases spanning the gap. The CDR3 totals 15 residues. The V gene's germline CDR1 is SNHLY and CDR2 FYNNEI. The CDR3 DNA reads TGTGCCAGCATTCCAGATTTTCGAGGGAACACTGAAGCTTTCTTT. Residues: CASIPDFRGNTEAFF.

This clone is medium-sized by share. The gene calls are TRBV6-4 and TRBJ2-3; 8 nucleotides align to TRBD2. The ends lost 4 bases at V and 3 bases at J; junction bases unmatched: 3. The CDR3 consists of 14 residues. In germline, CDR1 is MRHNA, CDR2 SNTAGT. The CDR3 protein is CASSAGGETDTQYF. The CDR3 DNA is TGTGCCAGCAGTGCGGGAGGGGAGACAGATACGCAGTATTTT.

This rearrangement joins TRBV19 to TRBJ1-1; D might be TRBD1 (5 bases). V lost 5 bases to trimming and J lost 8 bases, with 12 bases between them. The CDR3 sequence is 12 residues long. CDR1 and CDR2 from the germline V gene are LNHDA and SQIVND (reference sequence). The CDR3 protein is CASSQDIGEAFF. CDR3 nucleotides: TGTGCCAGTAGTCAGGACATTGGGGAAGCTTTCTTT. Supplemented by reference TRBV19 and TRBJ1-1, the full variable domain reads DGGITQSPKYLFRKEGQNVTLSCEQNLNHDAMYWYRQDPGQGLRLIYYSQIVNDFQKGDIAEGYSVSREKKESFPLTVTSAQKNPTAFYLCASSQDIGEAFFGQGTRLTVV.

As DNA, the CDR3 is TGTGCCAGCAGATGGGGGGGTGGAAGCACCGGGGAGCTGTTTTTT. This gives the protein CASRWGGGSTGELFF. The J gene is TRBJ2-2, the V gene TRBV6-5; the match to TRBD2 covers 7 bases. The trim removed 6 bases at V and 4 bases at J, leaving 8 bases unmatched. Germline assignment: CDR1 MNHEY and CDR2 SVGAGI. CDR3 length equals 15 residues.

The chain has TRBV25-1 and TRBJ1-6; tentative D call: TRBD1 (5 bases). The germline gives CDR1 MGHDK, CDR2 SYGVNS. Trimming removed 0 bases at V and 10 bases at J, with 13 bases between. This CDR3 spans 15 amino acids. CDR3 DNA sequence: TGTGCCAGCAGTGAATATAAAGGGGCAGGGTCACCCCTCCACTTT. It translates to CASSEYKGAGSPLHF.